What follows are 32 T cell receptor beta chains derived from one specimen sequenced in a study of blood T cell repertoires in COVID-19. Assay: immunoSEQ multiplex PCR; the TCRdb copy retains only in-frame clones and omits some. The table lists about 68,000 clones, 75% to 85% of them singletons, with 6.3% in the top ten. Sample: peripheral blood. These receptors all come from an older woman with acute or convalescent COVID-19.

The chain carries TRBV19 and TRBJ2-3; 7 positions match TRBD1. J was trimmed by 5 bases and V by 6 bases; bases with no gene match: 8. Germline V gene sequence: CDR1 LNHDA, CDR2 SQIVND (reference sequence). The length of the CDR3 is 14 residues. CDR3 bases: TGTGCCAGTAGCCCGGGACAGCTTAAAGATACGCAGTATTTT. This gives the protein CASSPGQLKDTQYF.

Comment on this clone: One junction end does not reproduce the germline sequence, and a read error may be involved. The gene calls are TRBV5-6 and TRBJ2-2; 12 nucleotides agree with TRBD1. The CDR3 totals 16 residues. Germline-derived CDR1 and CDR2 are SGHDT and YYEEEE. The CDR3 bases are TGTGCCAGCACCTTGTCTGGGACAGGGGGCTATCTGGAGCTGTTTTTT. Its translation is CASTLSGTGGYLELFF.

The chain employs TRBV2 and TRBJ1-2, with 9 bases lining up with TRBD1. Germline lookup yields CDR1 SNHLY and CDR2 FYNNEI. The CDR3 extends over 14 amino acids. V lost 2 bases and J lost 7; bases outside the gene matches: 5. The CDR3 nucleotides read TGTGCCAGCAGTGAACAGGGGACAGGGCTTGGCTACACCTTC. This codes for CASSEQGTGLGYTF. Based on the CDR3 plus reference TRBV2 and TRBJ1-2, the full variable domain is EPEVTQTPSHQVTQMGQEVILRCVPISNHLYFYWYRQILGQKVEFLVSFYNNEISEKSEIFDDQFSVERPDGSNFTLKIRSTKLEDSAMYFCASSEQGTGLGYTFGSGTRLTVV.

J is TRBJ1-2 and V is TRBV7-2; D not certain. CDR1 SGHTA and CDR2 FQGNSA come from the germline V gene. The CDR3 spans 16 residues. Trimming took 1 base from V and 2 from J, leaving 14 bases between them. CDR3 loop: CASSLVPDSRNYGYTF. CDR3 in DNA: TGTGCCAGCAGCTTAGTCCCCGATTCTAGGAACTATGGCTACACCTTC.

V and J are TRBV5-1 and TRBJ1-6; tentative D call: TRBD1 (5 bases). Trimming left V 4 bases short and J 6 bases short, with 17 bases between. The CDR3 loop spans 16 amino acids. Germline assignment: CDR1 SGHRS and CDR2 YFSETQ. The CDR3 spells CASSPPGGEGNSPLHF. The CDR3 coding sequence is TGCGCCAGCAGCCCCCCGGGAGGGGAGGGTAATTCACCCCTCCACTTT.

This clone was observed a single time. The chain is built from TRBV7-3 and TRBJ2-1, with D hard to call. Per the germline V gene, CDR1 is SGHTA and CDR2 is FQGTGA. The CDR3 is made up of 14 amino acids. V was pared by 1 base and J by 8 bases, with 12 bases between. The CDR3 DNA is TGTGCCAGCAGCTTAAGAACCCGCGAAGATGAGCAGTTCTTC. Translation: CASSLRTREDEQFF.

This clone was observed a few times. The chain uses TRBV19 and TRBJ1-1, with TRBD1 matching over 7 bases. V lost 2 bases, J lost 3 bases, and 6 bases stayed unmatched. The CDR3 length is 15 residues. From germline, CDR1 is LNHDA and CDR2 SQIVND (reference sequence). CDR3 amino acids: CASSIIQGPHTEAFF. The CDR3 DNA reads as TGTGCCAGTAGTATAATACAGGGGCCTCACACTGAAGCTTTCTTT.

The V call is TRBV27, the J call TRBJ2-7, with D possibly being TRBD2 (6 bases). The CDR3 sequence is 14 residues long. CDR1 MNHEY and CDR2 SMNVEV come from the germline V gene (reference sequence). Trimming took 2 bases from V and 6 from J, leaving 14 bases between them. CDR3 nucleotides: TGTGCCAGCAGTTTAGGAGGGACTGGGGGCGAGCAGTACTTC. Translated, it gives CASSLGGTGGEQYF.

The table lists this clone with a few counts. This rearrangement joins TRBV9 to TRBJ2-3; 10 nucleotides match TRBD2. V lost 2 bases to trimming and J lost 2 bases; unmatched junction nucleotides: 14. The CDR3 has 19 residues. Germline V CDR1 and CDR2: SGDLS, YYNGEE. For the CDR3, the DNA is TGTGCCAGCAGCGTTCTCCAAGGGGTTAGCGGGGGGTTCACAGATACGCAGTATTTT. It codes for CASSVLQGVSGGFTDTQYF.

The chain has TRBV3-1 (or the pseudogene TRBV3-2) and TRBJ1-1; no clear D. The CDR3 extends over 15 amino acids. The germline V gene encodes CDR1 LGHDT and CDR2 YNNKEL (reference sequence). Trimming removed 4 bases at V and 2 bases at J, with 14 bases between. CDR3 in DNA: TGTGCCAGCAGCCCATACGGCGGGTCAAACACTGAAGCTTTCTTT. Protein product: CASSPYGGSNTEAFF.

The CDR3 DNA reads as TGTGCCAGCAGCTTGTCGGGGGATCAGCCCCAGCATTTT. Translation: CASSLSGDQPQHF. The chain is built from TRBV13 and TRBJ1-5; the D gene is possibly TRBD1 (5 bases). V was clipped by 3 bases and J by 5 bases, with 8 bases between them. Germline V gives CDR1 PRHDT, CDR2 FYEKMQ (reference sequence). The CDR3 runs 13 residues. The full variable domain, completed using reference TRBV13 and TRBJ1-5, is AAGVIQSPRHLIKEKRETATLKCYPIPRHDTVYWYQQGPGQDPQFLISFYEKMQSDKGSIPDRFSAQQFSDYHSELNMSSLELGDSALYFCASSLSGDQPQHFGDGTRLSIL.

The chain employs TRBV19 and TRBJ2-7; 8 positions match TRBD1. The CDR3 is 14 amino acids. The ends lost 7 bases at V and 2 bases at J; junction bases unmatched: 7. Per germline, CDR1 LNHDA and CDR2 SQIVND (reference sequence). The CDR3 spells CASTPGTGTYEQYF. Written as DNA, the CDR3 is TGTGCCAGTACCCCCGGGACAGGAACCTACGAGCAGTACTTC.

This chain connects TRBV4-2 to TRBJ2-7; tentative D call: TRBD2 (5 bases). CDR3 size: 13 residues. V shed 4 bases and J shed 5 bases, with 12 bases lying between them. Germline V gene data show CDR1 as LGHNA and CDR2 as YNFKEQ. In DNA, the CDR3 is TGTGCCAGCAGCCTCTCCGGGAACAACGAGCAGTACTTC. The encoded protein is CASSLSGNNEQYF.

The J gene is TRBJ1-1, the V gene TRBV6-4, with TRBD1 as a possible D gene (5 bases). CDR1 and CDR2 from the germline V gene are MRHNA and SNTAGT. The CDR3 contains 13 residues. V dropped 5 bases and J dropped 5 bases, with 12 bases sitting between them. CDR3 sequence: CASSPYQGTEAFF. As DNA, the CDR3 is TGTGCCAGCAGTCCATATCAGGGAACTGAAGCTTTCTTT.

This chain connects TRBV21-1 to TRBJ2-1; the table names TRBD1, a call not compared with the DNA. TRBV21-1 is a pseudogene segment. There are 15 residues in the CDR3. The chain's CDR3 is CASSSRRAGDNEQFF. The CDR3, as DNA: TGTGCCAGCAGCTCAAGGCGCGCAGGTGACAATGAGCAGTTCTTC.

This clone was recorded once. The V call is TRBV4-3, the J call TRBJ1-2; 9 bases are a match to TRBD1. The germline V gene has CDR1 LGHNA and CDR2 YSLEER. The V and J ends lost 4 bases and 4 bases, in that order; junction bases with no gene match: 7. The CDR3 runs 15 residues. CDR3 region: CASSPRTGETYGYTF. The CDR3 DNA follows: TGCGCCAGCAGCCCTCGGACAGGGGAAACCTATGGCTACACCTTC.

This clone came up once. CDR3 DNA sequence: TGTGCCAGCAGCTTGGTCGGTAAACGCGGCCAAGAGACCCAGTACTTC. It codes for CASSLVGKRGQETQYF. This chain connects TRBV5-8 to TRBJ2-5, with D hard to call. Trimming cost V 0 bases and J 1 base, with 13 bases left between them. Germline loops: CDR1 SGHTS, CDR2 YDEGEE. The CDR3 covers 16 residues.

The rearrangement uses TRBV7-2 and TRBJ2-7; TRBD2 aligns across 9 bases. The CDR3 has 15 amino acids. Germline V gene lookup returns CDR1 SGHTA and CDR2 FQGNSA. V lost 0 bases and J lost 6; bases outside the gene matches: 6. The CDR3 bases are TGTGCCAGCAGCTTAGCCGGGACTAGCCGGGCCGAGCAGTACTTC. Residues: CASSLAGTSRAEQYF.

The sample holds a few counts of this clone. V gene TRBV7-9 combines with J gene TRBJ2-7; 7 nucleotides agree with TRBD2. Trimming cost V 3 bases and J 6 bases; bases outside gene matches: 8. In germline, CDR1 is SEHNR, CDR2 FQNEAQ (reference sequence). The CDR3 extends over 14 amino acids. This CDR3 is CASSLSQAGFEQYF. The CDR3 bases are TGTGCCAGCAGCTTGAGCCAAGCGGGGTTCGAGCAGTACTTC.

The genes are TRBV7-2 and TRBJ1-1; weak D call: TRBD1 (5 bases). CDR3 length equals 14 residues. The germline V gene encodes CDR1 SGHTA and CDR2 FQGNSA. Between the trimmed V and J ends, which lost 1 base and 6 bases, there was a span of 12 bases. CDR3 in DNA: TGTGCCAGCAGCTTAGTATCACGGACATCTGAAGCTTTCTTT. It encodes CASSLVSRTSEAFF.

The V gene is TRBV29-1, the J gene TRBJ2-2; D remains ambiguous. Per germline, CDR1 SQVTM and CDR2 ANQGSEA. Trimming took off 5 bases at V and 0 bases at J, with 7 bases between the two ends. This CDR3 is built from 13 residues. The CDR3 region is CSVPVANTGELFF. CDR3 in DNA: TGCAGCGTTCCGGTTGCGAACACCGGGGAGCTGTTTTTT.

The chain joins TRBV5-1 to TRBJ2-5; a possible D gene is TRBD1 (6 bases). The CDR3 contains 14 residues. Germline V CDR1 and CDR2: SGHRS, YFSETQ. V was pared by 2 bases and J by 5 bases, with 13 bases between. CDR3 nucleotide sequence: TGCGCCAGCAGCTTACAGGGACCTGAGGAGACCCAGTACTTC. Its translation: CASSLQGPEETQYF.

This clone was counted a few times. The genes are TRBV7-2 and TRBJ2-1, with 9 bases that match TRBD2. CDR3 length: 16 residues. After removal of 1 base from V and 2 bases from J, the junction contained 3 bases not matched to a gene. Germline CDR1 is SGHTA and CDR2 is FQGNSA. The CDR3 DNA follows: TGTGCCAGCAGCTTAGTAGCGGGGGTGGCCTACAATGAGCAGTTCTTC. It codes for CASSLVAGVAYNEQFF.

The V gene is TRBV9, the J gene TRBJ2-1; 9 bases agree with TRBD2. Germline V gene lookup returns CDR1 SGDLS and CDR2 YYNGEE. Trimming cost V 4 bases and J 9 bases; bases outside gene matches: 11. The CDR3 consists of 15 residues. The chain's CDR3 is CASSSEGGGAGEQFF. The DNA for the CDR3 is TGTGCCAGCAGCTCAGAGGGCGGGGGGGCCGGTGAGCAGTTCTTC.

This clone was seen just once. This chain uses TRBV19 with TRBJ1-2; D is unclear. From germline, CDR1 is LNHDA and CDR2 SQIVND (reference sequence). CDR3 length: 12 amino acids. V lost 5 bases, J lost 3 bases, and 7 bases lay in between. In DNA, the CDR3 is TGTGCCAGTAGTCTCCCGGACTATGGCTACACCTTC. This translates into CASSLPDYGYTF.

The genes are TRBV5-1 and TRBJ1-2; 9 nucleotides agree with TRBD1. The CDR3 has 13 amino acids. V shed 2 bases and J 8 bases; nucleotides not matched to a gene: 4. The germline V gene has CDR1 SGHRS and CDR2 YFSETQ. The CDR3 here is CASSFRTGEGYTF. Written as DNA, the CDR3 is TGCGCCAGCAGCTTTCGGACAGGGGAGGGCTACACCTTC.

A few counts support this clone. The chain uses TRBV28 and TRBJ2-2; no reliable D call. This CDR3 comprises 15 residues. Deletions cut 5 bases from V and 2 bases from J, with 12 bases between. Germline CDR1 reads MDHEN; CDR2 reads SYDVKM. CDR3 amino acids: CASSADTLNTGELFF. CDR3 nucleotides: TGTGCCAGCAGTGCAGACACTCTTAACACCGGGGAGCTGTTTTTT.

The chain is built from TRBV6-5 and TRBJ2-5, with 7 positions matching TRBD2. Germline V gives CDR1 MNHEY, CDR2 SVGAGI. The CDR3 has 15 residues. Trimming cost V 6 bases and J 2 bases; bases outside gene matches: 9. CDR3 amino acids: CASRDYRGVQETQYF. CDR3 DNA sequence: TGTGCCAGCAGGGACTACCGGGGGGTTCAAGAGACCCAGTACTTC.

The CDR3 loop reads CASSLGRGRYGYTF. The CDR3 coding sequence is TGTGCCAGCAGCTTAGGGAGGGGCAGGTATGGCTACACCTTC. The chain employs TRBV7-9 and TRBJ1-2, with TRBD1 as a possible D gene (5 bases). The V and J ends lost 1 base and 5 bases respectively, with 11 bases between them. CDR3 size: 14 residues. Germline V gives CDR1 SEHNR, CDR2 FQNEAQ (reference sequence).

This chain links TRBV2 with TRBJ2-5; 8 bases map to TRBD2. Germline V CDR1 and CDR2: SNHLY, FYNNEI. The CDR3 is 15 amino acids. J lost 4 bases, V lost 6 bases, and 10 bases had no gene match. The CDR3 here is CASRASRGGGETQYF. CDR3 nucleotide sequence: TGTGCCAGCAGAGCGTCCCGGGGGGGCGGAGAGACCCAGTACTTC.

This chain connects TRBV7-2 to TRBJ2-7; the D gene is possibly TRBD2 (7 bases). The V end was cut by 5 bases, the J end by 2 bases, with 13 bases between. Germline-derived CDR1 and CDR2 are SGHTA and FQGNSA. The CDR3 loop spans 14 amino acids. The CDR3 sequence: CASSTRGGTYEQYF. DNA of the CDR3: TGTGCCAGCAGCACACGCGGGGGCACCTACGAGCAGTACTTC.

The CDR3 loop is CASGRSQPQHF. In DNA, the CDR3 is TGTGCCAGCGGGCGCAGTCAGCCCCAGCATTTT. The rearrangement uses TRBV27 and TRBJ1-5, with D unresolved. The CDR3 is made up of 11 amino acids. Germline V gene data show CDR1 as MNHEY and CDR2 as SMNVEV (reference sequence). Trimming took off 8 bases at V and 6 bases at J, with 8 bases between the two ends.